This T cell receptor (beta chain) appears in the sequencing data of a study of cytomegalovirus exposure and HLA in healthy donors. About this clone itself: Its target is not known.

The CDR3 covers 14 residues. Trimming stripped 3 bases from V and 6 bases from J, with 15 bases between. CDR1 and CDR2 (germline): SEHNR, FQNEAQ (reference sequence). Primers for the PCR totalled 60 Vbeta and 13 Jbeta. Sequencing was performed with immunoSEQ multiplex PCR; in TCRdb, only in-frame clones are kept and a portion is missing. The record lists 45,000 to 60,000 clones, of which the ten most abundant hold approximately 6.9%. Study findings and constraints: Among TCR beta chains, those listed as cytomegalovirus-associated numbered more than 150. In vitro confirmation showed a few CMV-associated chains to be CMV antigen specific.

Sequencing used PBMCs. This clonotype was obtained from a woman aged 40 to 50 in good health and CMV-seronegative. The genes are TRBV7-9 and TRBJ2-7; the D gene is possibly TRBD1 (5 bases). CDR3 nucleotides: TGTGCCAGCAGCTTCAGGAAAGGGGAAGGCGAGCAGTACTTC. Encoded protein: CASSFRKGEGEQYF. Using reference TRBV7-9 and TRBJ2-7 for the parts outside the CDR3, the full variable domain is DTGVSQNPRHKITKRGQNVTFRCDPISEHNRLYWYRQTLGQGPEFLTYFQNEAQLEKSRLLSDRFSAERPKGSFSTLEIQRTEQGDSAMYLCASSFRKGEGEQYFGPGTRLTVT.